The T cell receptor beta chain under discussion was sequenced for a study of Graves' ophthalmopathy and Graves' hyperthyroidism. This clonotype has only a few counts. CDR3 regions of TCR beta were amplified from RNA transcripts. Second-round multiplex PCR came after first-round RT-PCR with HTBI primers. TCRdb called the multiplex PCR reads again in MiXCR, with one record for every CDR3 protein. Of approximately 410,000 distinct CDR3 sequences in the sample, 15% to 19% were seen once. The CDR3 length is 16 residues. Per the germline V gene, CDR1 is MNHEY and CDR2 is SVGAGI. After removal of 0 bases from V and 6 bases from J, the junction contained 6 bases not matched to a gene.

Sequencing was performed on peripheral blood. The sequence was obtained from a woman in her late teens or twenties with stable Graves' hyperthyroidism. The chain links TRBV6-5 to TRBJ2-3, with 10 bases aligning to TRBD1. The CDR3 coding sequence is TGTGCCAGCAGTTACTCTCCCGGGACAGGGGAGGATACGCAGTATTTT. It translates to CASSYSPGTGEDTQYF.